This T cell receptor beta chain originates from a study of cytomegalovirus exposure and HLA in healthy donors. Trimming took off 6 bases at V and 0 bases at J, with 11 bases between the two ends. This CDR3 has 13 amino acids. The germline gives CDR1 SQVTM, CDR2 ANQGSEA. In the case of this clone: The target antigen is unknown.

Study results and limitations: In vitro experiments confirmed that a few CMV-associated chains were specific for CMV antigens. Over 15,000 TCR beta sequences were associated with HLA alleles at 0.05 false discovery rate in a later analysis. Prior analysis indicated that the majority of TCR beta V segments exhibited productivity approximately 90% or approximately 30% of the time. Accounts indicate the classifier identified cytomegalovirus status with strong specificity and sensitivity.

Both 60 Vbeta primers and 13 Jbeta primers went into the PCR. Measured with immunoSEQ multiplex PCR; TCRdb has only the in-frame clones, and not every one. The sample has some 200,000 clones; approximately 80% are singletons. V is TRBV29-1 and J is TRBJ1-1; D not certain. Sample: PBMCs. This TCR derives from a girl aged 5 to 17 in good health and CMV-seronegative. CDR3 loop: CSVRTQLNTEAFF. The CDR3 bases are TGCAGCGTGCGGACTCAATTGAACACTGAAGCTTTCTTT.